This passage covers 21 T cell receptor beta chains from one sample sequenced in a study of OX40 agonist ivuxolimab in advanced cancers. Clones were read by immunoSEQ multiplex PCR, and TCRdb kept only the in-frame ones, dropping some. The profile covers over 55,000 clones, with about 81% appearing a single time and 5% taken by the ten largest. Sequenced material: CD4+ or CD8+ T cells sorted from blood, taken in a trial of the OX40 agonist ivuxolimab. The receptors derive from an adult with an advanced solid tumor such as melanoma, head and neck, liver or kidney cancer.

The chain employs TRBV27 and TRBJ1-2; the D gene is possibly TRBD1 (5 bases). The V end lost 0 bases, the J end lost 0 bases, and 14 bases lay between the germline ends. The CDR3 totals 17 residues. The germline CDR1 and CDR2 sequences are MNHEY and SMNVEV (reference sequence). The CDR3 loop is CASSLSPGSLPNYGYTF. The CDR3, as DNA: TGTGCCAGCAGTTTATCCCCAGGGTCCCTCCCTAACTATGGCTACACCTTC.

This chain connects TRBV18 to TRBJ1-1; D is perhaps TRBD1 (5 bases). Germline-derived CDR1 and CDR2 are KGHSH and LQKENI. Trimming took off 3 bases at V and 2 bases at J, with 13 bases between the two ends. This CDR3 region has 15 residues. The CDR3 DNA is TGTGCCAGCTCACCCGCCGGGGCGGTAAACACTGAAGCTTTCTTT. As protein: CASSPAGAVNTEAFF.

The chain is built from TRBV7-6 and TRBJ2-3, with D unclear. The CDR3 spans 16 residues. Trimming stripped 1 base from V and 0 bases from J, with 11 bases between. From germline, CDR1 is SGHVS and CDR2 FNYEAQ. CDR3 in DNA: TGTGCCAGCAGCTTAGAATCAGCCACTAGCACAGATACGCAGTATTTT. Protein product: CASSLESATSTDTQYF.

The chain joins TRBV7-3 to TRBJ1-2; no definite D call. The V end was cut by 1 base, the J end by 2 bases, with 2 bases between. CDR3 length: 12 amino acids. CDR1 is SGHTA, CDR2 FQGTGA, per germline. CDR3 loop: CASSLRNYGYTF. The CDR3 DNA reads TGTGCCAGCAGCTTAAGAAACTATGGCTACACCTTC.

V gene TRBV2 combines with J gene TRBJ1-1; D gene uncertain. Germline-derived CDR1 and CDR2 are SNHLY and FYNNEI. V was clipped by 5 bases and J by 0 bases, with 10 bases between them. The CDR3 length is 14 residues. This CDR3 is CASSRPNLNTEAFF. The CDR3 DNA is TGTGCCAGCAGTAGACCGAACCTGAACACTGAAGCTTTCTTT.

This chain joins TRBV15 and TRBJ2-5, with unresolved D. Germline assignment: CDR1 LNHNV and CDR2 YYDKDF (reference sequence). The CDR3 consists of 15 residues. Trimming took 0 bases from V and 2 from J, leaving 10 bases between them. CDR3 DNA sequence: TGTGCCACCAGCAGAGATCCCAACGGTCAAGAGACCCAGTACTTC. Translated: CATSRDPNGQETQYF. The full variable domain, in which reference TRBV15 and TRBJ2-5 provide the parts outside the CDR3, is DAMVIQNPRYQVTQFGKPVTLSCSQTLNHNVMYWYQQKSSQAPKLLFHYYDKDFNNEADTPDNFQSRRPNTSFCFLDIRSPGLGDTAMYLCATSRDPNGQETQYFGPGTRLLVL.

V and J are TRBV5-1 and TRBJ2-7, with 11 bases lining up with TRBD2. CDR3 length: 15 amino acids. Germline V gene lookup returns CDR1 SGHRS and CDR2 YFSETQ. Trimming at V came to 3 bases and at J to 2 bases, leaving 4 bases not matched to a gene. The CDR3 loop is CASSSGTSGTYEQYF. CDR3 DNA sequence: TGCGCCAGCAGCTCGGGGACTAGCGGTACCTACGAGCAGTACTTC. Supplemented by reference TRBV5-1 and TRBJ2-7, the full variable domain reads KAGVTQTPRYLIKTRGQQVTLSCSPISGHRSVSWYQQTPGQGLQFLFEYFSETQRNKGNFPGRFSGRQFSNSRSEMNVSTLELGDSALYLCASSSGTSGTYEQYFGPGTRLTVT.

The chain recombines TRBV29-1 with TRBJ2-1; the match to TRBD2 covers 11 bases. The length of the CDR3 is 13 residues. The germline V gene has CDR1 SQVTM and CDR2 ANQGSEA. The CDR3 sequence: CSGGTSGYNEQFF. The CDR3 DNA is TGCAGTGGTGGGACTAGCGGCTACAATGAGCAGTTCTTC.

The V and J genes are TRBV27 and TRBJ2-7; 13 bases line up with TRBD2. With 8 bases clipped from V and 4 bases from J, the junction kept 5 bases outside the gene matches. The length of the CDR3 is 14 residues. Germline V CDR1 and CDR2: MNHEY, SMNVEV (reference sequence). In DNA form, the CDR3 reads TGTGCCAGCGGTCGGACTAGCGGGAGATACGAGCAGTACTTC. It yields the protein CASGRTSGRYEQYF.

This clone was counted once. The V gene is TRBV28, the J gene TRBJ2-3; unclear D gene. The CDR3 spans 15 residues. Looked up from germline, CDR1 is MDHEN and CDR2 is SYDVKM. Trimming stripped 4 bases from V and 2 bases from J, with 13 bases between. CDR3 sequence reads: CASSSRWENTDTQYF. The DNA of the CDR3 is TGTGCCAGCAGTTCGAGGTGGGAAAACACAGATACGCAGTATTTT.

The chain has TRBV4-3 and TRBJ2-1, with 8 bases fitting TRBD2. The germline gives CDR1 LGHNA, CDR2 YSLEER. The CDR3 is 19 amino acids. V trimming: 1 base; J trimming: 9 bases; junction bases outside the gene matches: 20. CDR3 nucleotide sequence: TGCGCCAGCAGCCAAGGGTTTTCCGGGAGGGGGAGGGGTACCGTTGAGCAGTTCTTC. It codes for CASSQGFSGRGRGTVEQFF.

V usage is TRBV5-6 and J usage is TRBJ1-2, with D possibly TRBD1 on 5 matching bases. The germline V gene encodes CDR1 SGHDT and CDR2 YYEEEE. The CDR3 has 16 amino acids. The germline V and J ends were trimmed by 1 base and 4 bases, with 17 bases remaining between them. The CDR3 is CASSLPGTGTSYGYTF. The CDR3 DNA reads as TGTGCCAGCAGCTTGCCAGGTACGGGGACGAGCTATGGCTACACCTTC. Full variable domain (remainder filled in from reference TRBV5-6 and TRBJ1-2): DAGVTQSPTHLIKTRGQQVTLRCSPKSGHDTVSWYQQALGQGPQFIFQYYEEEERQRGNFPDRFSGHQFPNYSSELNVNALLLGDSALYLCASSLPGTGTSYGYTFGSGTRLTVV.

CDR3 amino acids: CASSQEGTGLYGYTF. CDR3 nucleotide sequence: TGTGCCAGCAGCCAAGAAGGGACAGGGCTCTATGGCTACACCTTC. The V call is TRBV14, the J call TRBJ1-2; 9 bases are shared with TRBD1. Losses at the gene ends were 0 bases for V and 4 bases for J; bases not matched to a gene: 3. Looked up from germline, CDR1 is SGHDN and CDR2 is FVKESK. The CDR3 consists of 15 residues.

The CDR3 loop reads CASSERQGVTEAFF. CDR3 DNA: TGTGCCAGCAGTGAACGACAGGGGGTAACTGAAGCTTTCTTT. V and J are TRBV6-1 and TRBJ1-1; TRBD1 matches 9 bases. With V trimmed by 2 bases and J by 5 bases, 3 bases remained unmatched. Germline CDR1 MNHNS, CDR2 SASEGT. CDR3 size: 14 residues.

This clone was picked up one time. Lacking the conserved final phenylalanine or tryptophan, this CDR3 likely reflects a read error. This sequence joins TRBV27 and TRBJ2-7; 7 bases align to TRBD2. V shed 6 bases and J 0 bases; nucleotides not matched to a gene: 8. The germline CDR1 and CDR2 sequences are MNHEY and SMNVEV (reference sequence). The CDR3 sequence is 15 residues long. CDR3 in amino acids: CASRITGTISYEQYL. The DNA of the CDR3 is TGTGCCAGCAGAATAACCGGGACTATCTCCTACGAGCAGTACCTC.

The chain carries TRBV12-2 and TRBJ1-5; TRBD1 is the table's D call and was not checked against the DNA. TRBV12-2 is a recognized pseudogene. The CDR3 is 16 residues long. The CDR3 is CASRLELQGIAQPQHF. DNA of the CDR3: TGTGCAAGTCGCTTAGAACTTCAGGGAATAGCTCAGCCCCAGCATTTT.

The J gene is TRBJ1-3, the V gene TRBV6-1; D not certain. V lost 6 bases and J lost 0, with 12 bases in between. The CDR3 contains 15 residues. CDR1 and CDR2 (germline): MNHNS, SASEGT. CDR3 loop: CASSERSFSGNTIYF. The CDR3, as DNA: TGTGCCAGCAGCGAACGTTCATTCTCTGGAAACACCATATATTTT.

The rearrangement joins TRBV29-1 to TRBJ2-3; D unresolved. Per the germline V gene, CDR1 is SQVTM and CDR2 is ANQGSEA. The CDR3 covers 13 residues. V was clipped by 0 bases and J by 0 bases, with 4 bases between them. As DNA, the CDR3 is TGCAGCGTTGAAGAAGCTAGCACAGATACGCAGTATTTT. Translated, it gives CSVEEASTDTQYF.

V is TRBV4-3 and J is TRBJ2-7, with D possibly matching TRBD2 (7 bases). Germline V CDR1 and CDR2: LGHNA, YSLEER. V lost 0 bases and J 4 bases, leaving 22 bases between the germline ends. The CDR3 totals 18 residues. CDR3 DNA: TGCGCCAGCAGCCAAGATCTGGGGGGGGCAGGCGAGTTTTACGAGCAGTACTTC. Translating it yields CASSQDLGGAGEFYEQYF.

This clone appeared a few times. The CDR3 reads CASKITVNAVGTQYF. Here the CDR3 DNA reads TGTGCCAGCAAAATCACGGTTAATGCGGTGGGGACCCAGTACTTC. The chain links TRBV27 to TRBJ2-5; D remains ambiguous. CDR3 size: 15 residues. Trimming cost V 7 bases and J 7 bases, with 22 bases left between them. The germline V gene encodes CDR1 MNHEY and CDR2 SMNVEV (reference sequence).

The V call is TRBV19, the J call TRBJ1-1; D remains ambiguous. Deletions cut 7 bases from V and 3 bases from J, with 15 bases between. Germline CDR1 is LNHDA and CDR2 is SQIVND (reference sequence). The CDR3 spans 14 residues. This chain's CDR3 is CASIPDSLDTEAFF. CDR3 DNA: TGTGCCAGTATCCCAGATTCATTAGACACTGAAGCTTTCTTT.